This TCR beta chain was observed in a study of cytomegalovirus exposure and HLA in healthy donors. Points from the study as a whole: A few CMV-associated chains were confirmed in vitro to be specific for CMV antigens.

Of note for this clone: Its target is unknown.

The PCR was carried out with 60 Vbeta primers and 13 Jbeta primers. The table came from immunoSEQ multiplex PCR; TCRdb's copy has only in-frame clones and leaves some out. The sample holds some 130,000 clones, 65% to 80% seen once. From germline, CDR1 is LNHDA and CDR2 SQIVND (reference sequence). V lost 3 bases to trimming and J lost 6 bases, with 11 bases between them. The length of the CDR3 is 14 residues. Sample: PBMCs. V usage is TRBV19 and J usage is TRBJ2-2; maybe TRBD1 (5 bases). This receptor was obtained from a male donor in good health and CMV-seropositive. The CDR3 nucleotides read TGTGCCAGTAGTATGCAGGGATCGGCCGGGGAGCTGTTTTTT. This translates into CASSMQGSAGELFF. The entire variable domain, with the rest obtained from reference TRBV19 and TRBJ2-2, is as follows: DGGITQSPKYLFRKEGQNVTLSCEQNLNHDAMYWYRQDPGQGLRLIYYSQIVNDFQKGDIAEGYSVSREKKESFPLTVTSAQKNPTAFYLCASSMQGSAGELFFGEGSRLTVL.